These 21 T cell receptor beta chains share one sample of origin, sequenced in a study of T cell responses to AZD1222 COVID-19 vaccine. The method was immunoSEQ multiplex PCR; TCRdb's version includes in-frame clones alone and lacks a portion of them. The repertoire has about 110,000 clones, about 90% of them found once; the top ten carry around 15%. The sample was peripheral blood, taken 28 days after the second AZD1222 dose. Source of these receptors: an adult who received the AZD1222 COVID-19 vaccine.

The V gene is TRBV2, the J gene TRBJ1-6; 9 bases fit TRBD1. J lost 10 bases, V lost 7 bases, and 8 bases had no gene match. The CDR3 is made up of 14 amino acids. CDR1 and CDR2 from the germline V gene are SNHLY and FYNNEI. In DNA, the CDR3 is TGTGCCAGCAACGTCCGGGACAGGGCCTCACCCCTCCACTTT. Encoded protein: CASNVRDRASPLHF. Using reference TRBV2 and TRBJ1-6 for the parts outside the CDR3, the full variable domain is EPEVTQTPSHQVTQMGQEVILRCVPISNHLYFYWYRQILGQKVEFLVSFYNNEISEKSEIFDDQFSVERPDGSNFTLKIRSTKLEDSAMYFCASNVRDRASPLHFGNGTRLTVT.

The V gene is TRBV9, the J gene TRBJ2-5; weak D call: TRBD2 (5 bases). Germline CDR1 and CDR2: SGDLS and YYNGEE. V lost 0 bases and J 7 bases, leaving 13 bases between the germline ends. CDR3 length: 14 residues. The CDR3 coding sequence is TGTGCCAGCAGCGTAGACTATCAAGGAGGGACCCAGTACTTC. It encodes CASSVDYQGGTQYF.

V usage is TRBV7-9 and J usage is TRBJ2-3; 8 bases match TRBD1. V lost 0 bases and J lost 2; bases outside the gene matches: 7. CDR1 is SEHNR and CDR2 is FQNEAQ in the germline V gene (reference sequence). This CDR3 has 17 amino acids. Written as DNA, the CDR3 is TGTGCCAGCAGCTTAGCGGCCGGGACAGGATCCACAGATACGCAGTATTTT. It encodes CASSLAAGTGSTDTQYF. The variable domain in full, completed from reference TRBV7-9 and TRBJ2-3, reads DTGVSQNPRHKITKRGQNVTFRCDPISEHNRLYWYRQTLGQGPEFLTYFQNEAQLEKSRLLSDRFSAERPKGSFSTLEIQRTEQGDSAMYLCASSLAAGTGSTDTQYFGPGTRLTVL.

The gene calls are TRBV28 and TRBJ1-6, with D hard to call. Germline CDR1 and CDR2: MDHEN and SYDVKM. The CDR3 runs to 15 residues. The V end was cut by 3 bases, the J end by 4 bases, with 10 bases between. The CDR3 DNA is TGTGCCAGCAGTTTTGGGTACAGATATAATTCACCCCTCCACTTT. Amino acids: CASSFGYRYNSPLHF.

V is TRBV30 and J is TRBJ2-7, with TRBD1 matching over 9 bases. CDR1 and CDR2 from the germline V gene are GTSNPN and SVGIG (reference sequence). V gave up 2 bases and J gave up 3 bases; unmatched junction bases: 5. The CDR3 totals 14 residues. CDR3 region: CAWSWTGVGYEQYF. The CDR3, as DNA: TGTGCCTGGAGTTGGACAGGGGTAGGCTACGAGCAGTACTTC.

This chain links TRBV5-1 with TRBJ2-7; 8 bases agree with TRBD1. The CDR3 spans 15 residues. Losses at the gene ends were 1 base for V and 1 base for J; bases not matched to a gene: 4. Looked up from germline, CDR1 is SGHRS and CDR2 is YFSETQ. In DNA form, the CDR3 reads TGCGCCAGCAGCTTGCAGGGGACAGGATCCTACGAGCAGTACTTC. This gives the protein CASSLQGTGSYEQYF.

The genes are TRBV15 and TRBJ1-5; D unresolved. This CDR3 spans 16 amino acids. Germline values: CDR1 LNHNV, CDR2 YYDKDF (reference sequence). V was pared by 6 bases and J by 0 bases, with 15 bases between. The CDR3 sequence: CATREGIGYSNQPQHF. CDR3 coding DNA: TGTGCCACCAGGGAGGGAATCGGGTATAGCAATCAGCCCCAGCATTTT. The whole variable domain, filled in from reference TRBV15 and TRBJ1-5, reads DAMVIQNPRYQVTQFGKPVTLSCSQTLNHNVMYWYQQKSSQAPKLLFHYYDKDFNNEADTPDNFQSRRPNTSFCFLDIRSPGLGDTAMYLCATREGIGYSNQPQHFGDGTRLSIL.

This clone was detected only once. The rearrangement joins TRBV12-5 to TRBJ2-7; D is uncertain. V lost 5 bases to trimming and J lost 4 bases, with 21 bases between them. The CDR3 has 16 amino acids. Germline CDR1 and CDR2: LGHNT and FRNRAP. CDR3 loop: CASGVSLRSDGYEQYF. Here the CDR3 DNA reads TGTGCTAGTGGTGTTTCATTGCGGAGCGACGGTTACGAGCAGTACTTC.

The chain is built from TRBV11-3 and TRBJ2-4; a possible D gene is TRBD1 (5 bases). From germline, CDR1 is SGHNT and CDR2 YENEEA. Trimming shortened V by 0 bases and J by 6 bases, and 15 bases separated the two germline ends. The CDR3 consists of 16 residues. The CDR3 is CASSLDSGQVVNIQYF. The CDR3 DNA follows: TGTGCCAGCAGCTTAGATTCAGGGCAGGTGGTAAACATTCAGTACTTC.

The gene calls are TRBV18 and TRBJ2-7, with TRBD2 identical over 11 bases. Trimming took 3 bases from V and 4 from J; bases not matched to a gene: 2. The CDR3 spans 14 residues. Germline V lookup: CDR1 KGHSH, CDR2 LQKENI. CDR3: CASSPGLADYEQYF. The CDR3 coding sequence is TGTGCCAGCTCACCGGGACTAGCGGATTACGAGCAGTACTTC.

The V call is TRBV4-2, the J call TRBJ2-3; 7 bases map to TRBD2. The CDR3 is made up of 17 amino acids. V was pared by 1 base and J by 0 bases, with 7 bases of the junction left unmatched. Germline V gene data show CDR1 as LGHNA and CDR2 as YNFKEQ. CDR3 sequence reads: CASSQGGRGVSTDTQYF. The CDR3 nucleotides read TGTGCCAGCAGCCAAGGGGGTCGGGGGGTTAGCACAGATACGCAGTATTTT.

V and J are TRBV27 and TRBJ2-1, with 12 bases identical to TRBD1. J gave up 7 bases and V 5 bases, and 9 bases lay outside the gene matches. The CDR3 sequence is 16 residues long. CDR1 is MNHEY, CDR2 SMNVEV, per germline (reference sequence). The CDR3 DNA reads as TGTGCCAGCAGTCGATTGGGACAGGGGGCGCGGAATGAGCAGTTCTTC. Its protein product is CASSRLGQGARNEQFF.

The rearrangement uses TRBV5-1 and TRBJ2-1; D is uncertain. CDR1 is SGHRS and CDR2 is YFSETQ in the germline V gene. The CDR3 has 15 amino acids. The V and J ends lost 0 bases and 5 bases respectively, with 12 bases between them. The DNA of the CDR3 is TGCGCCAGCAGCTTGGAGGTGGGGATGGACAATGAGCAGTTCTTC. It translates to CASSLEVGMDNEQFF.

The J gene is TRBJ2-4, the V gene TRBV27; 8 nucleotides agree with TRBD2. Germline V gene data show CDR1 as MNHEY and CDR2 as SMNVEV (reference sequence). There are 18 residues in the CDR3. The V and J ends lost 4 bases and 0 bases, in that order; junction bases with no gene match: 11. CDR3 in DNA: TGTGCCAGCAGTTCGTCCAGCGGGAGAGTACTAGCCAAAAACATTCAGTACTTC. It encodes CASSSSSGRVLAKNIQYF.

This clone occurred once. The chain uses TRBV11-3 and TRBJ2-3; D gene ambiguous. CDR1 and CDR2 from the germline V gene are SGHNT and YENEEA. CDR3 length: 13 amino acids. The V gene lost 1 base and the J gene lost 2 bases, with 4 bases spanning the gap. CDR3: CASSLGFTDTQYF. The CDR3 nucleotides read TGTGCCAGCAGCTTAGGGTTCACAGATACGCAGTATTTT.

Points on this clone: The same CDR3 also results from other DNA sequences found in this sample. The CDR3 nucleotides read TGTGCCATCAGCGGGACTAGCGGGGGACAAGAGACCCAGTACTTC. Encoded protein: CAISGTSGGQETQYF. The rearrangement links TRBV10-3 to TRBJ2-5; 14 positions match TRBD2. The CDR3 is 15 residues long. V lost 6 bases, J lost 2 bases, and 2 bases stayed unmatched. Germline V gene sequence: CDR1 ENHRY, CDR2 SYGVKD.

The rearrangement links TRBV30 to TRBJ1-6, with D perhaps TRBD1 (5 bases). Germline CDR1 is GTSNPN and CDR2 is SVGIG (reference sequence). This CDR3 contains 14 residues. Trimming took 0 bases from V and 6 from J, leaving 9 bases between them. In DNA form, the CDR3 reads TGTGCCTGGAGTGTACTGGGGGGTAATTCACCCCTCCACTTT. Translating gives CAWSVLGGNSPLHF. The variable domain in full, with the rest retrieved from reference TRBV30 and TRBJ1-6, is SQTIHQWPATLVQPVGSPLSLECTVEGTSNPNLYWYRQAAGRGLQLLFYSVGIGQISSEVPQNLSASRPQDRQFILSSKKLLLSDSGFYLCAWSVLGGNSPLHFGNGTRLTVT.

The chain has TRBV10-3 and TRBJ2-7; D not certain. V was cut by 2 bases and J by 6 bases, with 5 bases left in between. The CDR3 runs 11 residues. CDR1 is ENHRY and CDR2 is SYGVKD in the germline V gene. The CDR3 loop is CAISEGIEQYF. CDR3 sequence (DNA): TGTGCCATCAGTGAGGGAATCGAGCAGTACTTC.

In its sample, this clone was seen once. The chain carries TRBV6-1 and TRBJ2-1, with 9 bases fitting TRBD2. Germline V lookup: CDR1 MNHNS, CDR2 SASEGT. V lost 4 bases to trimming and J lost 2 bases; unmatched junction nucleotides: 6. CDR3 length: 16 residues. CDR3 sequence (DNA): TGTGCCAGCAGTGGCGCCGCGGGGGGGCCCTACAATGAGCAGTTCTTC. It codes for CASSGAAGGPYNEQFF.

The V and J genes are TRBV27 and TRBJ1-1, with D possibly TRBD1 on 6 matching bases. The CDR3 is made up of 16 amino acids. Germline-derived CDR1 and CDR2 are MNHEY and SMNVEV (reference sequence). V lost 0 bases and J 4 bases, leaving 15 bases between the germline ends. The DNA of the CDR3 is TGTGCCAGCAGTTTATCATCGGCGGGGGGCGTCACTGAAGCTTTCTTT. Amino acids: CASSLSSAGGVTEAFF.

The chain couples TRBV21-1 to TRBJ1-1; no check of the table's D call, TRBD1, against the DNA was made. TRBV21-1 is assigned pseudogene status. The CDR3 contains 18 residues. This chain's CDR3 is CASSKEGQGPWMNTEAFF. The DNA for the CDR3 is TGTGCCAGCAGCAAAGAGGGACAGGGACCATGGATGAACACTGAAGCTTTCTTT.